Shown below are 12 T cell receptor beta chains from a single sample sequenced in a study of blood T cell repertoires in COVID-19. Sequencing was performed with immunoSEQ multiplex PCR; in TCRdb, only in-frame clones are kept and a portion is missing. The profile shows about 270,000 clones, around 82% of them singletons. Source material: peripheral blood. The receptor source for this set is a woman between 18 and 29 years old with acute or convalescent COVID-19.

This chain links TRBV29-1 with TRBJ2-7; 7 bases fit TRBD2. Germline CDR1 and CDR2: SQVTM and ANQGSEA. The CDR3 sequence is 13 residues long. V lost 7 bases, J lost 3 bases, and 9 bases stayed unmatched. CDR3 in DNA: TGCAGCGCTGGGGGGGGAGAGGGCTACGAGCAGTACTTC. Residues: CSAGGGEGYEQYF.

The chain joins TRBV7-2 to TRBJ1-5; possible D gene TRBD1, 6 bases. Between the trimmed V and J ends, which lost 2 bases and 1 base, there was a span of 9 bases. The CDR3 runs 15 residues. Germline V gene lookup returns CDR1 SGHTA and CDR2 FQGNSA. The CDR3 coding sequence is TGTGCCAGCAGCTTAACAGGGTTGAGCAATCAGCCCCAGCATTTT. Translated, it gives CASSLTGLSNQPQHF.

The rearrangement joins TRBV6-2 or TRBV6-3 to TRBJ1-1; D might be TRBD1 (6 bases). The germline V gene has CDR1 MNHEY and CDR2 SVGEGT. With 6 bases removed from V and 5 bases from J, the gap between germline ends came to 19 bases. The CDR3 has 15 residues. The CDR3 here is CASSHKVGAKTEAFF. DNA for the CDR3: TGTGCCAGCAGCCATAAGGTGGGGGCAAAGACTGAAGCTTTCTTT.

The chain combines TRBV13 with TRBJ1-4, with TRBD1 identical over 10 bases. The ends lost 4 bases at V and 10 bases at J; junction bases unmatched: 0. This CDR3 region has 12 residues. Germline loops: CDR1 PRHDT, CDR2 FYEKMQ (reference sequence). This chain's CDR3 is CASSWDRGKLFF. CDR3 bases: TGTGCCAGCAGCTGGGACAGGGGAAAACTGTTTTTT.

The chain uses TRBV29-1 and TRBJ2-4, with D uncertain. V was pared by 0 bases and J by 0 bases, with 15 bases between. Per the germline V gene, CDR1 is SQVTM and CDR2 is ANQGSEA. The CDR3 consists of 17 residues. The CDR3 loop is CSVEDLQRQSAKNIQYF. The CDR3 nucleotides read TGCAGCGTTGAAGATCTTCAGAGGCAGTCAGCCAAAAACATTCAGTACTTC.

The chain's CDR3 is CATSRDLPSSYEQYF. CDR3 coding DNA: TGTGCCACCAGCAGAGATCTTCCCAGCTCCTACGAGCAGTACTTC. The chain uses TRBV15 and TRBJ2-7; D gene uncertain. The germline gives CDR1 LNHNV, CDR2 YYDKDF (reference sequence). Trimming took 0 bases from V and 0 from J, leaving 9 bases between them. CDR3 size: 15 residues.

This chain links TRBV4-3 with TRBJ2-3; 9 nucleotides agree with TRBD1. V dropped 1 base and J dropped 5; count of bases not matched to a gene: 4. This CDR3 has 15 residues. From germline, CDR1 is LGHNA and CDR2 YSLEER. The CDR3 spells CASSQAATGGDTQYF. For the CDR3, the DNA is TGCGCCAGCAGCCAAGCCGCGACAGGGGGAGATACGCAGTATTTT.

The chain couples TRBV7-3 to TRBJ2-3; 9 bases line up with TRBD2. The CDR3 length is 16 residues. V lost 5 bases and J lost 5; bases outside the gene matches: 11. The germline V gene encodes CDR1 SGHTA and CDR2 FQGTGA. DNA for the CDR3: TGTGCCAGCAGCCCCTCTGGCGGGAGGGCCGGAGATACGCAGTATTTT. It specifies CASSPSGGRAGDTQYF.

This chain joins TRBV6-2 or TRBV6-3 and TRBJ1-1; TRBD1 is a possible D gene (5 bases). Germline-derived CDR1 and CDR2 are MNHEY and SVGEGT. This CDR3 comprises 15 residues. V was clipped by 5 bases and J by 3 bases, with 16 bases between them. Written as DNA, the CDR3 is TGTGCCAGCAGTCCAGGGATGGCGCCGGACACTGAAGCTTTCTTT. It specifies CASSPGMAPDTEAFF.

The V gene is TRBV3-1 (or the pseudogene TRBV3-2), the J gene TRBJ1-1; a weak D match, TRBD1 (5 bases). The CDR3 runs to 14 residues. Trimming took 3 bases from V and 1 from J, leaving 9 bases between them. Germline V gives CDR1 LGHDT, CDR2 YNNKEL (reference sequence). The CDR3 protein is CASSQGGTNTEAFF. The CDR3 region has the DNA TGTGCCAGCAGCCAGGGGGGGACGAACACTGAAGCTTTCTTT.

The V and J genes are TRBV29-1 and TRBJ1-2; 8 bases map to TRBD1. The germline CDR1 and CDR2 sequences are SQVTM and ANQGSEA. Trimming cost V 7 bases and J 6 bases; bases outside gene matches: 7. The CDR3 consists of 12 residues. The CDR3 spells CSAPSGQDGYTF. In DNA form, the CDR3 reads TGCAGCGCCCCATCGGGACAGGATGGCTACACCTTC.

The rearrangement joins TRBV2 to TRBJ1-5; the D is unclear. With 8 bases removed from V and 0 bases from J, the gap between germline ends came to 11 bases. Germline V gene lookup returns CDR1 SNHLY and CDR2 FYNNEI. CDR3 size: 14 residues. The CDR3 DNA is TGTGCCAGCGGCCCATCATATAGCAATCAGCCCCAGCATTTT. Protein sequence: CASGPSYSNQPQHF.